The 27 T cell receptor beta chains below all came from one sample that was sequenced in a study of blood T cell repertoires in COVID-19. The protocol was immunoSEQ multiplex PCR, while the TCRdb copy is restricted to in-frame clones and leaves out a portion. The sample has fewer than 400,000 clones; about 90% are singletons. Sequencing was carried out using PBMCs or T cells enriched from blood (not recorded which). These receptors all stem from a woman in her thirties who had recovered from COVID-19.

The DNA of the CDR3 is TGCGCCAGCAGCCAAGTGCGGGGAAACAATGAGCAGTTCTTC. Amino acids: CASSQVRGNNEQFF. This chain links TRBV4-1 with TRBJ2-1; D is perhaps TRBD2 (6 bases). Germline V gives CDR1 MGHRA, CDR2 YSYEKL. Deletions cut 1 base from V and 5 bases from J, with 9 bases between. The CDR3 runs to 14 residues.

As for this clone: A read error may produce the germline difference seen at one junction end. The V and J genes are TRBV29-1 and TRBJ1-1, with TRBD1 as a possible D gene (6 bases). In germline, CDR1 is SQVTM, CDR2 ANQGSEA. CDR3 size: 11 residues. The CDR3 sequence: CSVKGHLVALF. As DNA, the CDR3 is TGCAGCGTTAAGGGACATCTTGTCGCTCTCTTT.

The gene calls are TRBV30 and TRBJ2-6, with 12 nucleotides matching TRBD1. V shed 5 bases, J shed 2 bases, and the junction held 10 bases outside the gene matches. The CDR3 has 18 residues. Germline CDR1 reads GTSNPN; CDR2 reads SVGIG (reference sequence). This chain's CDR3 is CAWVNDGTGGAGANVLTF. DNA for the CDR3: TGTGCCTGGGTCAACGATGGGACAGGGGGCGCTGGGGCCAACGTCCTGACTTTC.

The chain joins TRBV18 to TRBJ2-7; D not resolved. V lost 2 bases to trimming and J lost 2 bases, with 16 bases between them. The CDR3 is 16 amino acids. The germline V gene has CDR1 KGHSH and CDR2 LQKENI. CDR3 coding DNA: TGTGCCAGCTCACCATTACCCAGCGCGGCTGCCTACGAGCAGTACTTC. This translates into CASSPLPSAAAYEQYF.

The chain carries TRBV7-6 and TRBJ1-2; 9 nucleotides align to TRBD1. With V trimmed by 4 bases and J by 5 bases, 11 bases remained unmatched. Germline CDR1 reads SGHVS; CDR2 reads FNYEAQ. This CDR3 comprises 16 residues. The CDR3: CASSSLTGGGYYGYTF. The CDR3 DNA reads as TGTGCCAGCAGCTCCTTGACAGGGGGAGGATATTATGGCTACACCTTC.

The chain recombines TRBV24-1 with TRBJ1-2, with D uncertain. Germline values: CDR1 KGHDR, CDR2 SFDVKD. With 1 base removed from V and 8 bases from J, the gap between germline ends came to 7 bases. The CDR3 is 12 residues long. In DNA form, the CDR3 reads TGTGCCACCAGTGATTTCCACGGGGGCTACACCTTC. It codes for CATSDFHGGYTF.

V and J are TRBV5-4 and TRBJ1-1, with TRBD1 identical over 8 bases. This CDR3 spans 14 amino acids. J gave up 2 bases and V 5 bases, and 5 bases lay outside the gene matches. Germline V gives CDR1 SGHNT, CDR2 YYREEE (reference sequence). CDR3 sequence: CASSRDRGNTEAFF. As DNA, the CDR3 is TGTGCCAGCAGTCGAGACAGGGGAAACACTGAAGCTTTCTTT.

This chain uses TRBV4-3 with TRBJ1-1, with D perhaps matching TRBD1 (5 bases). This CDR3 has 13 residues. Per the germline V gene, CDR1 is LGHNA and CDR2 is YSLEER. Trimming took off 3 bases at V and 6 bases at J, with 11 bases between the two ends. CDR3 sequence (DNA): TGCGCCAGCAGCCAGAGACCCAGGGCTGAAGCTTTCTTT. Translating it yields CASSQRPRAEAFF.

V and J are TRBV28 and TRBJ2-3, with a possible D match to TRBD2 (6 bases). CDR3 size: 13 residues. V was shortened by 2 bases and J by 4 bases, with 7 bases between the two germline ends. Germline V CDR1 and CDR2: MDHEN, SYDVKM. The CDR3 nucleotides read TGTGCCAGCAGTTTACCGGGGGCAGATACGCAGTATTTT. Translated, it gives CASSLPGADTQYF.

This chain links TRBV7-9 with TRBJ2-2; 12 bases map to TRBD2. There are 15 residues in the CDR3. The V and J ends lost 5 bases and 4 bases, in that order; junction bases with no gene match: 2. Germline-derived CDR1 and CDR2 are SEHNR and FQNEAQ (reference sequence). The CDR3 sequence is CASSRTSGTTGELFF. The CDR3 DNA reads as TGTGCCAGCAGCCGGACTAGCGGGACCACCGGGGAGCTGTTTTTT.

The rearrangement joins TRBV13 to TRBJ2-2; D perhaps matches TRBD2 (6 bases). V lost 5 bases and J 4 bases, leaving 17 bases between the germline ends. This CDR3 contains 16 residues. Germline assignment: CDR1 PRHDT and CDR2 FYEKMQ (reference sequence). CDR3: CASSPPLAESTGELFF. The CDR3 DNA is TGTGCCAGCAGCCCGCCCTTAGCGGAGAGCACCGGGGAGCTGTTTTTT.

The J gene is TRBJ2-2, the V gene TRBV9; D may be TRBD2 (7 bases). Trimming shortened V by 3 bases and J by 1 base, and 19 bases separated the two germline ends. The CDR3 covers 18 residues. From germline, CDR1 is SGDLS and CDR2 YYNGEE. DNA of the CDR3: TGTGCCAGCAGCGCCACGTCGGGGGGCCTTCAGAACACCGGGGAGCTGTTTTTT. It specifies CASSATSGGLQNTGELFF.

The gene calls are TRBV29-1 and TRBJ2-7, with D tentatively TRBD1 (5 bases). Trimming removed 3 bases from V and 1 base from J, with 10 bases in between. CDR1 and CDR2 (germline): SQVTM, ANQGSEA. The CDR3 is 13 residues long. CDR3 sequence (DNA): TGCAGCGTTGATCAGGGCGATTCCTACGAGCAGTACTTC. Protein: CSVDQGDSYEQYF.

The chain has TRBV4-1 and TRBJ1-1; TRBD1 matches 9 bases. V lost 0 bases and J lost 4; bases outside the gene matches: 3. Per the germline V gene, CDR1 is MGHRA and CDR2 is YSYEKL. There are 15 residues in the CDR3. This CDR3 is CASSQEGTGFTEAFF. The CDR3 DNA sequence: TGCGCCAGCAGCCAAGAGGGGACAGGGTTCACTGAAGCTTTCTTT.

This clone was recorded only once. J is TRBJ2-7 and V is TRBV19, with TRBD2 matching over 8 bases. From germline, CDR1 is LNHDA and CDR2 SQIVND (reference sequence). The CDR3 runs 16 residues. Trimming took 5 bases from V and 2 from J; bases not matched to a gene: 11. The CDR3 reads CASSPAGLALPYEQYF. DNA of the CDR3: TGTGCCAGTAGTCCCGCCGGACTAGCTCTCCCCTACGAGCAGTACTTC.

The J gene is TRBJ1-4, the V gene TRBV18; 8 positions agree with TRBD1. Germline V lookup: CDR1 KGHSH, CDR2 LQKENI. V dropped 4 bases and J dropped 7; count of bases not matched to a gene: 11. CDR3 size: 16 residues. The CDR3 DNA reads TGTGCCAGCTCACAATCCGTCGTTGACAGGGGTGAAAAACTGTTTTTT. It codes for CASSQSVVDRGEKLFF.

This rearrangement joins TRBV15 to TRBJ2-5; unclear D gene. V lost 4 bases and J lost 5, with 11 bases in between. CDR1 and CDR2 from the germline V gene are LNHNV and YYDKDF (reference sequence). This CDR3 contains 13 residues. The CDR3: CATSNPTRETQYF. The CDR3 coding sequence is TGTGCCACCAGCAATCCTACCCGGGAGACCCAGTACTTC.

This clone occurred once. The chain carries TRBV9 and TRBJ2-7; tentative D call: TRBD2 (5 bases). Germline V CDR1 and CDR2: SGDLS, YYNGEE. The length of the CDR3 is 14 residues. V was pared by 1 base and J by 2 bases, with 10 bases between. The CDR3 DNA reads TGTGCCAGCAGCGTACGGAGGTTGACCTACGAGCAGTACTTC. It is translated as CASSVRRLTYEQYF.

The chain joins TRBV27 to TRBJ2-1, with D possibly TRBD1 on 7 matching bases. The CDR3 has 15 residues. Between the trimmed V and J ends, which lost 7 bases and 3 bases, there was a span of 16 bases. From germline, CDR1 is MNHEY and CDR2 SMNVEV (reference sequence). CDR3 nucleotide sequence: TGTGCCAGCACCAAGGAGGGGGCCCACTACAATGAGCAGTTCTTC. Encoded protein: CASTKEGAHYNEQFF.

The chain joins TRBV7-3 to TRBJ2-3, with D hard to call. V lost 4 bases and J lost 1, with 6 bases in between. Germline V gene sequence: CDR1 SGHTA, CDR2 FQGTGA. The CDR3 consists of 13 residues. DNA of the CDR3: TGTGCCAGCAGCTACAGCCGCACAGATACGCAGTATTTT. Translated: CASSYSRTDTQYF.

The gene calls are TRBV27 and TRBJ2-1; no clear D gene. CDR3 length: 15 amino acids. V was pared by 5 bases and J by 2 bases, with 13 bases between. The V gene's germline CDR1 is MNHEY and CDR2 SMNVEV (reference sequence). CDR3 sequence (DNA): TGTGCCAGCAGTCCCCGCGGCGGAACCTACAATGAGCAGTTCTTC. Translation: CASSPRGGTYNEQFF.

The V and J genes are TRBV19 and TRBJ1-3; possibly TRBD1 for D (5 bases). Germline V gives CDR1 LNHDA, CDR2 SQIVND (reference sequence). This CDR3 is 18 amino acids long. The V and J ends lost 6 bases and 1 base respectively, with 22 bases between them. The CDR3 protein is CASRTLRARAHSGNTIYF. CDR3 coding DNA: TGTGCCAGTAGGACACTACGCGCCAGGGCTCATTCTGGAAACACCATATATTTT.

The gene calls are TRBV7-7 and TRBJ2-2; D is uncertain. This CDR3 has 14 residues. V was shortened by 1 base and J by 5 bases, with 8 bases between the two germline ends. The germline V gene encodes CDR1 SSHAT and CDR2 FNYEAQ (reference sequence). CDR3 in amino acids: CASSLGSGTGELFF. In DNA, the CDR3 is TGTGCCAGCAGCTTAGGGAGTGGGACCGGGGAGCTGTTTTTT.

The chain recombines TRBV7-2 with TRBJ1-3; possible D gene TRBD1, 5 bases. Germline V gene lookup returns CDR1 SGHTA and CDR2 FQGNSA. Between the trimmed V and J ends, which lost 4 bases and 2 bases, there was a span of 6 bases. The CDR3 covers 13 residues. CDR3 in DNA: TGTGCCAGCAGCTCGACAGCTGGAAACACCATATATTTT. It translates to CASSSTAGNTIYF. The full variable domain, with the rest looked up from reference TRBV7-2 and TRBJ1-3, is GAGVSQSPSNKVTEKGKDVELRCDPISGHTALYWYRQSLGQGLEFLIYFQGNSAPDKSGLPSDRFSAERTGGSVSTLTIQRTQQEDSAVYLCASSSTAGNTIYFGEGSWLTVV.

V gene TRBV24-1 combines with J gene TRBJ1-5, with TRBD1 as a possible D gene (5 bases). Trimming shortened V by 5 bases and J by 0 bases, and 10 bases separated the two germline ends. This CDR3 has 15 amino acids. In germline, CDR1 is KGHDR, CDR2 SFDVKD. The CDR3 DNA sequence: TGTGCCACCAGTGCTGGGGACTATAGCAATCAGCCCCAGCATTTT. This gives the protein CATSAGDYSNQPQHF.

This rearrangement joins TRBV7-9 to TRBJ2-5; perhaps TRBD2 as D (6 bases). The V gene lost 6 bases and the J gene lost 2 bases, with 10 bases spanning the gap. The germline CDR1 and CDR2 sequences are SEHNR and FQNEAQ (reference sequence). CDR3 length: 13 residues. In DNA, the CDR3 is TGTGCCAGCAGACGGGGGTTTCAAGAGACCCAGTACTTC. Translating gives CASRRGFQETQYF.

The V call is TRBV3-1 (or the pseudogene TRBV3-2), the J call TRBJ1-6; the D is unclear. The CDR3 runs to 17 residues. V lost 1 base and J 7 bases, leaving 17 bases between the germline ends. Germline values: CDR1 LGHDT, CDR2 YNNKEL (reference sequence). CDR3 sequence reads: CASSQALVPLANSPLHF. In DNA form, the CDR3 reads TGTGCCAGCAGCCAAGCCTTAGTTCCCCTTGCGAATTCACCCCTCCACTTT.